A selection of T cell receptor beta chains follows, all from one sample in a study of blood T cell repertoires in COVID-19. TCRdb keeps only in-frame clones here, not all; method: immunoSEQ multiplex PCR. The sample shows about 310,000 clones, more than 75% of them seen only once. Input material: peripheral blood. Source of these receptors: a man over 45 with active or convalescent COVID-19. CDR3s include the opening cysteine and the closing phenylalanine or tryptophan. Each record gives: J gene, V gene, clone size, D gene, CDR3 DNA, CDR3 protein. A D gene is named only where the DNA matches it firmly. The listing skips clone size in some rows; elsewhere it reads once, few, many or a size class.

TRBJ1-6,TRBV3-1/TRBV3-2,.,.,TGTGCCAGCAGCCCGACAGAGCTCCAGGGGCGGTCACCCCTCCACTTT,CASSPTELQGRSPLHF
TRBJ2-7,TRBV24-1,.,TRBD1,TGTGCCACCAGTGATTTACATGGACAGGGCGAGCAGTACTTC,CATSDLHGQGEQYF
TRBJ2-3,TRBV3-1/TRBV3-2,.,.,TGTGCCAGCAGTCCCGACTCTAGCACAGATACGCAGTATTTT,CASSPDSSTDTQYF
TRBJ2-2,TRBV12-3/TRBV12-4,.,.,TGTGCCAGCAGTTTAGGAGGGATCGGGGAGCTGTTTTTT,CASSLGGIGELFF
TRBJ2-2,TRBV4-2,.,.,TGTGCCAGCAGCCGGATTACAGAAGCCGGGGAGCTGTTTTTT,CASSRITEAGELFF
TRBJ1-4,TRBV6-5,.,TRBD1,TGTGCCAGCAGGAACAGGGGCGGTAATGAAAAACTGTTTTTT,CASRNRGGNEKLFF
TRBJ2-3,TRBV5-1,.,TRBD2,TGCGCCAGCAGCTCCGGGACTAGAAGTGGCACAGATACGCAGTATTTT,CASSSGTRSGTDTQYF
TRBJ2-7,TRBV10-3,.,.,TGTGCCATCAGCAGGGACACAAGCTCCTACGAGCAGTACTTC,CAISRDTSSYEQYF
TRBJ1-1,TRBV5-1,.,.,TGCGCCAGCAGCTTGTCTTTACAGACAGAAGCTTTCTTT,CASSLSLQTEAFF
TRBJ1-5,TRBV4-3,.,.,TGCGCCAGCAGCCAAGGGTTCTATAGCAATCAGCCCCAGCATTTT,CASSQGFYSNQPQHF
TRBJ1-2,TRBV6-5,.,.,TGTGCCAGCAGTTCGAGCCGGGCCCGGACTAACGGCTACACCTTC,CASSSSRARTNGYTF
TRBJ2-7,TRBV6-6,.,TRBD1,TGTGCCAGCAGTTATTACAGGGGGAGTTACGAGCAGTACTTC,CASSYYRGSYEQYF
TRBJ2-7,TRBV7-9,.,.,TGTGCCAGCAGCTCGGCGGGCTACGAGCAGTACTTC,CASSSAGYEQYF
TRBJ1-5,TRBV2,few,.,TGTGCCAGCAGTCGCGGGACTAGCAATCAGCCCCAGCATTTT,CASSRGTSNQPQHF
TRBJ2-2,TRBV19,.,.,TGTGCCAGTAAGAGGACTTCGAACACCGGGGAGCTGTTTTTT,CASKRTSNTGELFF
TRBJ2-3,TRBV28,.,TRBD2,TGTGCCAGCAGTTTAGGACTAGTCACAGATACGCAGTATTTT,CASSLGLVTDTQYF
TRBJ1-2,TRBV28,.,TRBD1,TGTGCCAGCAGTTTCGTAGGGGGCGTCTATGGCTACACCTTC,CASSFVGGVYGYTF
TRBJ1-5,TRBV4-3,.,TRBD1,TGCGCCAGCAGCCAAGGGACAGGGAGCAATCAGCCCCAGCATTTT,CASSQGTGSNQPQHF
TRBJ1-5,TRBV7-9,.,.,TGTGCCAGCAGCTCCCACTATCAGCCCCAGCATTTT,CASSSHYQPQHF
TRBJ1-5,TRBV27,once,.,TGTGCCAGCAGTTTAGGGCAGGGGCTAACTCAGCCCCAGCATTTT,CASSLGQGLTQPQHF
TRBJ2-1,TRBV7-9,.,TRBD2,TGTGCCAGCAGCTTAGGACTAGCGGGAGTCTACAATGAGCAGTTCTTC,CASSLGLAGVYNEQFF
TRBJ1-4,TRBV5-1,.,.,TGCGCCAGCAGTCTTCAGGGAAGAGCAACTAATGAAAAACTGTTTTTT,CASSLQGRATNEKLFF
TRBJ2-6,TRBV10-2,.,TRBD1,TGCGCCAGCAAGGACAGGCCGACCGTGGGGGCCAACGTCCTGACTTTC,CASKDRPTVGANVLTF
TRBJ2-1,TRBV29-1,.,.,TGCAGCGTTGAAGACAGGGGCACACAGTTATACAATGAGCAGTTCTTC,CSVEDRGTQLYNEQFF
TRBJ2-7,TRBV28,once,.,TGTGCCAGCAGTTCGGCAACTAGATTGGCGGGCGAGCAGTACTTC,CASSSATRLAGEQYF
TRBJ2-5,TRBV5-4,.,TRBD1,TGTGCCAGCAGCTTACAGGGGGGAGAGACCCAGTACTTC,CASSLQGGETQYF
TRBJ2-3,TRBV29-1,.,.,TGCAGCGTTAAAGATGGAATAGCGGCAGATACGCAGTATTTT,CSVKDGIAADTQYF
TRBJ2-1,TRBV12-2,.,.,TGTGCAAGTCGCCCCAAGGGACTAAGGCACTACAATGAGCAGTTCTTC,CASRPKGLRHYNEQFF
TRBJ2-1,TRBV5-1,.,TRBD2,TGCGCCAGCCATTCGTTCGCGGGAGGGCCCAGTGAGCAGTTCTTC,CASHSFAGGPSEQFF
TRBJ2-1,TRBV7-9,.,.,TGTGCCAGCAGCTTACCGGACTTCTCCGGCCATGAGCAGTTCTTC,CASSLPDFSGHEQFF
TRBJ2-1,TRBV18,.,.,TGTGCCAGCTCAGCGCAGCGGACCTACAATGAGCAGTTCTTC,CASSAQRTYNEQFF
TRBJ1-1,TRBV2,.,.,TGTGCCAGCAGTGAGACAGAGAACACTGAAGCTTTCTTT,CASSETENTEAFF
TRBJ2-7,TRBV5-6,.,.,TGTGCCAGCAGCTTAGGCCAGGGCCTATACGAGCAGTACTTC,CASSLGQGLYEQYF
TRBJ1-1,TRBV7-2,few,.,TGTGCCAGCAGCTTTAGTGTGAACACTGAAGCTTTCTTT,CASSFSVNTEAFF
TRBJ2-3,TRBV7-4,.,.,TGTGCCAGCAGCTTAGGGGTGGGGCTGGGCACAGATACGCAGTATTTT,CASSLGVGLGTDTQYF
TRBJ1-6,TRBV7-2,.,.,TGTGCCAGCAGCTTAGCGGGGGAGGGGAACGGCTCACCCCTCCACTTT,CASSLAGEGNGSPLHF
TRBJ2-5,TRBV7-2,.,.,TGTGCCAGCAGCTTAGTTGCGCTTTCTCAAGAGACCCAGTACTTC,CASSLVALSQETQYF
TRBJ2-5,TRBV23-1,few,TRBD1,TGCGCCAGCAGTCAATTTAGAAGGGGGCGAGAGGAGACCCAGTACTTC,CASSQFRRGREETQYF